This T cell receptor (beta chain) is from a study of T cell clones after liver transplantation. Assay: immunoSEQ multiplex PCR; the TCRdb copy retains only in-frame clones and omits some. The repertoire includes under 55,000 clones, roughly nine tenths of them detected once, and approximately 15% sits in the top ten. The CDR3 extends over 15 amino acids. The germline V gene has CDR1 WSHSY and CDR2 SAAADI. The V and J ends lost 4 bases and 0 bases respectively, with 13 bases between them. Here the sequenced sample was CD8+ T cells from blood, taken 12 months after liver transplant. J is TRBJ2-7 and V is TRBV10-2; D unresolved. This TCR was recovered from a human patient who received a liver transplant. These T cells may partly come from the graft donor. CDR3 protein: CASSGGSRGSYEQYF. The CDR3 bases are TGCGCCAGCAGTGGGGGTAGCAGAGGCTCCTACGAGCAGTACTTC.